These T cell receptor beta chains were read from a single sample in a study of graft-versus-host responses after intestinal transplantation. TCRdb's table, derived via immunoSEQ multiplex PCR, lists solely in-frame clones and lacks some. The table shows over 10,000 clones, with approximately 84% occurring only once. The sample here was PBMCs, taken around 290 days after intestinal transplant. The receptors stem from a human patient who received an intestinal transplant, so some T cells may come from the graft donor. CDR3s include the opening cysteine and the closing phenylalanine or tryptophan. D genes are given only for firm matches. The size entry is marked missing in some rows and otherwise reads once, few, many or a size class.

V	J	D	size	DNA	CDR3
TRBV6-1	TRBJ2-5	-	-	TGTGCCAGCAGCCCAGGGTACATCCGAGAGACCCAGTACTTC	CASSPGYIRETQYF
TRBV2	TRBJ2-7	-	-	TGTGCCAGCAGTGAAGAGGGTCCCTACGAGCAGTACTTC	CASSEEGPYEQYF
TRBV30	TRBJ1-3	-	-	TGTGCCGGAGGGCTTAATGGAAACACCATATATTTT	CAGGLNGNTIYF
TRBV7-3	TRBJ1-1	-	-	TGTGCCAGCAGCTTCACTGGGAACACTGAAGCTTTCTTT	CASSFTGNTEAFF
TRBV4-1	TRBJ1-3	-	-	TGCGCCAGCACCCAACGTAACACCGACTCTGGAAACACCATATATTTT	CASTQRNTDSGNTIYF
TRBV6-5	TRBJ1-2	-	-	TGTGCCAGCAGTTACGGTCAGGGTAGCGCCTATGGCTACACCTTC	CASSYGQGSAYGYTF
TRBV7-4	TRBJ1-1	-	-	TGTGCCAGCAGCCTCACCCCCCGAGGGAGAGCCACTGAAGCTTTCTTT	CASSLTPRGRATEAFF
TRBV7-2	TRBJ1-6	TRBD1	-	TGTGCCAGCAGCCCACGACAGGGAACGCCTTCACCCCTCCACTTT	CASSPRQGTPSPLHF
TRBV5-4	TRBJ2-3	-	-	TGTGCCAGCAGCTTGGCAGGGAGTGAAGATACGCAGTATTTT	CASSLAGSEDTQYF
TRBV5-5	TRBJ2-7	TRBD1	-	TGTGCCAGCAGCCAGAGGATGGGACAGGGCCTGGATTATTCCTACGAGCAGTACTTC	CASSQRMGQGLDYSYEQYF
TRBV7-9	TRBJ1-6	-	-	TGTGCCAGCAGCTTAAGAAACCAGCCGAGGAATAATTCACCCCTCCACTTT	CASSLRNQPRNNSPLHF
TRBV28	TRBJ1-4	TRBD1	-	TGTGCCAGCAGTCCCCATGGGCAGTCCGGGACAGGGGATGAAAAACTGTTTTTT	CASSPHGQSGTGDEKLFF
TRBV5-1	TRBJ1-2	TRBD1	few	TGCGCCAGCAGCCGGGACAGGAACTATGGCTACACCTTC	CASSRDRNYGYTF
TRBV11-2	TRBJ1-2	-	-	TGTGCCAGCAGCTTAGACTATGGCTACACCTTC	CASSLDYGYTF
TRBV7-2	TRBJ2-7	-	-	TGTGCCAGCAGCTTAGGGACTACCATCTACGAGCAGTACTTC	CASSLGTTIYEQYF
TRBV28	TRBJ2-3	TRBD2	-	TGTGCCAGCAGTTCGGGACTAGCGGGATTGGGTGATACGCAGTATTTT	CASSSGLAGLGDTQYF
TRBV28	TRBJ2-7	-	-	TGTGCCAGCAGTTTAGTACAATACGAGCAGTACTTC	CASSLVQYEQYF
TRBV19	TRBJ1-2	TRBD1	-	TGTGCCAGTCTACCGACAGGGAATCAAAACTATGGCTACACCTTC	CASLPTGNQNYGYTF
TRBV5-4	TRBJ2-1	TRBD2	-	TGTGCCAGCAGTCGGACTAGCGGGAGCCCCTCCTACAATGAGCAGTTCTTC	CASSRTSGSPSYNEQFF
TRBV5-1	TRBJ2-3	-	-	TGCGCCAGCAGCTTGGGGGGACTCCCTAGCACAGATACGCAGTATTTT	CASSLGGLPSTDTQYF
TRBV4-3	TRBJ2-5	-	-	TGCGCCAGCAGCCCGGAGCCGCGGTTTGGGGAGACCCAGTACTTC	CASSPEPRFGETQYF
TRBV6-4	TRBJ2-1	-	-	TGTGCCACCCGGCCCGACCACCACTACAATGAGCAGTTCTTC	CATRPDHHYNEQFF
TRBV28	TRBJ2-1	-	-	TGTGCCAGCAGCCTAGGTACGTATGAGCAGTTCTTC	CASSLGTYEQFF
TRBV19	TRBJ2-7	-	-	TGTGCCAGTGCCCGGGACACATCCTACGAGCAGTACTTC	CASARDTSYEQYF
TRBV2	TRBJ2-1	TRBD1	few	TGTGCCAGCAGGAAGACAGGGTACAATGAGCAGTTCTTC	CASRKTGYNEQFF
TRBV5-1	TRBJ2-3	-	-	TGCGCCAGCAGCTTGACCCGGGATACGCAGTATTTT	CASSLTRDTQYF
TRBV27	TRBJ1-1	-	once	TGTGCCAGCAACCCCTCCCGCAGGGAGGAGTGTACGGCTTTCTTT	CASNPSRREECTAFF
TRBV7-3	TRBJ2-1	-	-	TGTGCCAGCAGCTTCGGACGTAGCTCCTACAATGAGCAGTTCTTC	CASSFGRSSYNEQFF
TRBV10-3	TRBJ2-5	-	once	TGTGCCATCAGTGAAAGTGGGACCCAGTACTTC	CAISESGTQYF
TRBV5-1	TRBJ2-3	-	-	TGCGCCAGTTTACTAGCAGGCGGCACAGATACGCAGTATTTT	CASLLAGGTDTQYF
TRBV7-3	TRBJ2-6	TRBD2	-	TGTGCCAGCAGCACCACTAGCGACCAAGACTCTGGGGCCAACGTCCTGACTTTC	CASSTTSDQDSGANVLTF
TRBV6-1	TRBJ1-2	-	-	TGTGCCAGCAGTGAAGGGGTGACAGACTATGGCTACACCTTC	CASSEGVTDYGYTF
TRBV27	TRBJ2-1	-	-	TGTGCCAGCAGTTACAGCGGGTGGGGGAATGAGCAGTTCTTC	CASSYSGWGNEQFF
TRBV10-3	TRBJ2-1	TRBD2	-	TGTGCCATCAACGAAGCGGGAGGTCGTAATGAGCAGTTCTTC	CAINEAGGRNEQFF
TRBV11-2	TRBJ2-1	TRBD2	-	TGTGCCATAAGGCCTAGCGGGAGTAATGAGCAGTTCTTC	CAIRPSGSNEQFF
TRBV7-9	TRBJ1-5	-	-	TGTGCCAGCAGCCCAACAGGGCTACCTAGTGAGCCCCAGCATTTT	CASSPTGLPSEPQHF
TRBV18	TRBJ2-5	-	-	TGTGCCAGCTCACCAAGGGCTACCGGGGTGGAGACCCAGTACTTC	CASSPRATGVETQYF
TRBV28	TRBJ1-1	-	-	TGTGCCAGCAGTCCCCACAATCGAGGGGGAACTTTCTTT	CASSPHNRGGTFF
TRBV5-1	TRBJ2-1	-	-	TGCGCCAGCAGCGACGGCAATGAGCAGTTCTTC	CASSDGNEQFF
TRBV6-5	TRBJ1-3	-	-	TGTGCCAGCAGTGACGACTTGGAAAACACCATATATTTT	CASSDDLENTIYF
TRBV19	TRBJ2-5	TRBD1	-	TGTGCCAGTAGTATGGTGACAGGGGCGCTTGGAGAGACCCAGTACTTC	CASSMVTGALGETQYF
TRBV7-3	TRBJ1-1	-	-	TGTGCCAGCAGCCCGGGGCCGGGGATGAACACTGAAGCTTTCTTT	CASSPGPGMNTEAFF
TRBV5-1	TRBJ2-1	TRBD1	-	TGCGCCAGCAGCTTGGATGGACAGGGGTCAGTCAATGAGCAGTTCTTC	CASSLDGQGSVNEQFF
TRBV7-2	TRBJ1-3	-	-	TGTGCCAGCAGCTTAGTCGGGGGCGGAAACACCATATATTTT	CASSLVGGGNTIYF
TRBV4-3	TRBJ2-7	-	-	TGCGCCAGCAGCCAAGATTCGGGACGGGAGCAGTACTTC	CASSQDSGREQYF
TRBV6-4	TRBJ2-1	-	-	TGTGCCAGCTCCACAGTAGCGGAGAGGGATGAGCAGTTCTTC	CASSTVAERDEQFF
TRBV14	TRBJ2-4	-	-	TGTGCCAGCAGCCCCCAGGGCCCAGCCAAAAACATTCAGTACTTC	CASSPQGPAKNIQYF
TRBV5-1	TRBJ1-6	-	-	TGCGCCAGCAGCCTAGGGGAGGGAAATTCACCCCTCCACTTT	CASSLGEGNSPLHF
TRBV7-2	TRBJ2-2	-	-	TGTGCCAGCACCGTTCGCCTAGGCACCTCCGGGGAGCTGTTTTTT	CASTVRLGTSGELFF
TRBV5-1	TRBJ2-1	TRBD1	-	TGCGCCAGCAGCTTCGGGACAGGGGTGGGTGAGCAGTTCTTC	CASSFGTGVGEQFF
TRBV20-1	TRBJ2-7	-	-	TGCAGTGCTGGATCTACGCTGGAGCAGTACTTC	CSAGSTLEQYF
TRBV15	TRBJ2-1	-	-	TGTGCCACCAGCAGAGATCGACCGGAGACAGGGACTCGGCCACTGCGGATCTTC	CATSRDRPETGTRPLRIF
TRBV5-1	TRBJ2-5	-	-	TGCGCCAGCAGACAAACAGAGACCCAGTACTTC	CASRQTETQYF
TRBV6-5	TRBJ1-1	-	-	TGTGCCAGCAGCTTGAATACCGGGACGGAAGCTTTCTTT	CASSLNTGTEAFF